Listed below are T cell receptor beta chains from one sample, sequenced in a study of blood T cell repertoires in COVID-19. Assay used: immunoSEQ multiplex PCR; TCRdb lists only in-frame clones, some missing. This sample has around 100,000 clones, with 80% to 95% found just once. The source material was peripheral blood. Receptors were obtained from a woman aged 50 to 60 with COVID-19, enrolled during active disease. Both conserved end residues are part of each CDR3. Fields, in order: V gene, D gene, clone size, J gene, CDR3 protein, CDR3 DNA. D genes are given only for firm matches. Size is stated for part of the rows, as once, few or many counts, or as a class when the clone is expanded.

V: TRBV6-5; D: .; size: .; J: TRBJ1-2; CDR3: CASSLRGGTKVGYTF; DNA: TGTGCCAGCAGTCTCCGGGGGGGGACTAAAGTAGGCTACACCTTC
V: TRBV19; D: TRBD1; size: .; J: TRBJ1-1; CDR3: CASSFGTVNTEAFF; DNA: TGTGCCAGTAGTTTCGGGACAGTGAACACTGAAGCTTTCTTT
V: TRBV29-1; D: .; size: .; J: TRBJ1-2; CDR3: CSALDSVLINYGYTF; DNA: TGCAGCGCCTTGGACAGCGTCCTCATTAACTATGGCTACACCTTC
V: TRBV28; D: .; size: .; J: TRBJ1-3; CDR3: CASSSGGSGGNTIYF; DNA: TGTGCCAGCAGTTCCGGAGGGAGTGGGGGGAACACCATATATTTT
V: TRBV15; D: TRBD1; size: .; J: TRBJ2-1; CDR3: CATSRSGTGGNEQFF; DNA: TGTGCCACCAGCAGATCCGGGACAGGGGGTAATGAGCAGTTCTTC
V: TRBV5-1; D: TRBD1; size: once; J: TRBJ1-3; CDR3: CASSPGQDSNTIYF; DNA: TGCGCCAGCAGCCCGGGACAGGATTCAAACACCATATATTTT
V: TRBV5-1; D: .; size: .; J: TRBJ1-4; CDR3: CASSVALGVREKLFF; DNA: TGCGCCAGCAGCGTAGCTTTAGGGGTACGGGAAAAACTGTTTTTT
V: TRBV6-5; D: .; size: .; J: TRBJ1-2; CDR3: CASSYSESGGLGYTF; DNA: TGTGCCAGCAGTTACTCCGAGAGCGGGGGGCTGGGCTACACCTTC
V: TRBV5-1; D: TRBD1; size: .; J: TRBJ1-2; CDR3: CASSLTGDDGYTF; DNA: TGCGCCAGCAGCCTCACAGGGGACGATGGCTACACCTTC
V: TRBV27; D: .; size: .; J: TRBJ2-7; CDR3: CASSLHGEPAYEQYF; DNA: TGTGCCAGCAGTCTACACGGGGAACCAGCCTACGAGCAGTACTTC
V: TRBV4-1; D: .; size: .; J: TRBJ2-5; CDR3: CASSQDLAGETQYF; DNA: TGCGCCAGCAGCCAAGATCTGGCCGGGGAGACCCAGTACTTC
V: TRBV7-2; D: TRBD1; size: .; J: TRBJ1-4; CDR3: CASRGQIATNEKLFF; DNA: TGTGCCAGCAGGGGACAGATCGCAACTAATGAAAAACTGTTTTTT
V: TRBV7-8; D: TRBD1; size: .; J: TRBJ1-2; CDR3: CASSWATGQGGGYTF; DNA: TGTGCCAGCAGCTGGGCGACAGGACAGGGCGGTGGCTACACCTTC
V: TRBV9; D: .; size: .; J: TRBJ1-4; CDR3: CASSVGAPPNEALFF; DNA: TGTGCCAGCAGCGTAGGTGCCCCCCCTAATGAGGCACTGTTTTTT
V: TRBV30; D: .; size: .; J: TRBJ1-6; CDR3: CAWSVEGSGNSPLHF; DNA: TGTGCCTGGAGTGTGGAGGGGTCCGGGAATTCACCCCTCCACTTT
V: TRBV11-3; D: .; size: .; J: TRBJ2-1; CDR3: CASSLGAGPGSNEQFF; DNA: TGTGCCAGCAGCTTAGGAGCAGGCCCGGGGAGCAATGAGCAGTTCTTC
V: TRBV5-6; D: .; size: .; J: TRBJ1-2; CDR3: CASSALTVNYGYTF; DNA: TGTGCCAGCAGCGCCTTGACAGTTAACTATGGCTACACCTTC